This TCR beta chain was captured in a study of blood T cell repertoires in COVID-19. V lost 6 bases to trimming and J lost 3 bases, with 8 bases between them. The CDR3 is 12 residues long. Germline CDR1 is LGHNT and CDR2 is FRNRAP. Per the authors' pipeline: Amplifying reference gene primers gave estimates of nucleated cell counts. This table comes from immunoSEQ multiplex PCR, and its TCRdb copy is limited to in-frame clones, with some not included. V, J and clone size are taken as reported in that table, and D and trimming were inferred from the DNA itself. The sample lists about 54,000 clones, around nine tenths occurring once.

Sequencing was done on a sample of peripheral blood. The chain uses TRBV12-5 and TRBJ2-5; TRBD1 is a possible D gene (6 bases). This clonotype was obtained from a man aged 60-69 years with active COVID-19. The CDR3, as DNA: TGTGCTAGTGGCCGGACAGAAGAGACCCAGTACTTC. Translation gives CASGRTEETQYF.